These T cell receptor beta chains were read from a single sample in a study of identifying expanded T cells in peripheral blood. The data were produced by immunoSEQ multiplex PCR, yet TCRdb's version contains in-frame clones alone and is incomplete. Among approximately 58,000 clones listed, over 75% were seen once. Source material: blood. Receptors were obtained from a person between 18 and 75 years old in good health. Each CDR3 is given with its conserved first and last residue. Fields, in order: D gene, clone size, J gene, V gene, CDR3 DNA, CDR3 protein. A D gene is named only where the DNA matches it firmly. Clone sizes are given selectively: once, few, many, or a class where the clone is expanded.

d_gene: .
abundance: few
j_gene: TRBJ2-7
v_gene: TRBV29-1
CDR3nt: TGCAGCGGCTCTAGGGAAAGCGAGCAGTACTTC
CDR3aa: CSGSRESEQYF

d_gene: .
abundance: .
j_gene: TRBJ2-5
v_gene: TRBV11-3
CDR3nt: TGTGCCAGCAGCTTAGGTCCTAGCAGCGAGACCCAGTACTTC
CDR3aa: CASSLGPSSETQYF

d_gene: TRBD2
abundance: .
j_gene: TRBJ2-3
v_gene: TRBV6-5
CDR3nt: TGTGCCAGCTGTCCTGCGGGGGGGCCAGATACGCAGTATTTT
CDR3aa: CASCPAGGPDTQYF

d_gene: .
abundance: once
j_gene: TRBJ2-2
v_gene: TRBV27
CDR3nt: TGTGCCAGCAATGCAAGGGCGCTGGGGACCGGGGAGCTGTTTTTT
CDR3aa: CASNARALGTGELFF

d_gene: TRBD2
abundance: .
j_gene: TRBJ2-7
v_gene: TRBV12-5
CDR3nt: TGTGCTAGTGGTTTGGTACTTGGGACTAGGCTTCACGAGCAGTACTTC
CDR3aa: CASGLVLGTRLHEQYF

d_gene: TRBD2
abundance: .
j_gene: TRBJ2-2
v_gene: TRBV5-8
CDR3nt: TGTGCCAGCAGCGTCGGGACTAGCGGAAACACCGGGGAGCTGTTTTTT
CDR3aa: CASSVGTSGNTGELFF

d_gene: TRBD1
abundance: few
j_gene: TRBJ1-2
v_gene: TRBV5-6
CDR3nt: TGTGCCAGCAGCTTTGAGGGACAGGGGTCCAGTGGCTACACCTTC
CDR3aa: CASSFEGQGSSGYTF

d_gene: .
abundance: .
j_gene: TRBJ1-1
v_gene: TRBV30
CDR3nt: TGTGCCTGGAGTTTTGGGGGCGTATTACTTTCTGAAGCTTTCTTT
CDR3aa: CAWSFGGVLLSEAFF

d_gene: .
abundance: .
j_gene: TRBJ1-5
v_gene: TRBV6-6
CDR3nt: TGTGCCAGCAGTTACCGAAGGACGGGAAATCAGCCCCAGCATTTT
CDR3aa: CASSYRRTGNQPQHF

d_gene: .
abundance: few
j_gene: TRBJ2-7
v_gene: TRBV5-6
CDR3nt: TGTGCCAGCAGCTTGGTTTCCGACGAGCAGTACTTC
CDR3aa: CASSLVSDEQYF

d_gene: .
abundance: .
j_gene: TRBJ1-1
v_gene: TRBV7-6
CDR3nt: TGTGCCAGCAGCTTAGGACAGGCGAACACTGAAGCTTTCTTT
CDR3aa: CASSLGQANTEAFF

d_gene: .
abundance: .
j_gene: TRBJ1-5
v_gene: TRBV2
CDR3nt: TGTGCCAGCAGCGTGGGCGAAATCAATCAGCCCCAGCATTTT
CDR3aa: CASSVGEINQPQHF

d_gene: TRBD1
abundance: .
j_gene: TRBJ1-5
v_gene: TRBV4-3
CDR3nt: TGCGCCAGCAGCCAAGATCCAGGGACAGGCAATCAGCCCCAGCATTTT
CDR3aa: CASSQDPGTGNQPQHF

d_gene: TRBD1
abundance: .
j_gene: TRBJ2-5
v_gene: TRBV6-5
CDR3nt: TGTGCCAGCAGGTTCCGGGACAGAGGACAAGAGACCCAGTACTTC
CDR3aa: CASRFRDRGQETQYF

d_gene: .
abundance: .
j_gene: TRBJ2-3
v_gene: TRBV7-9
CDR3nt: TGTGCCAGCAGCGTGACCCTCTGGGCGCAGTATTTT
CDR3aa: CASSVTLWAQYF

d_gene: TRBD1
abundance: .
j_gene: TRBJ2-7
v_gene: TRBV5-1
CDR3nt: TGCGCCAGCAGGATCGGGACAGGGGTCGAGCAGTACTTC
CDR3aa: CASRIGTGVEQYF

d_gene: .
abundance: .
j_gene: TRBJ1-2
v_gene: TRBV18
CDR3nt: TGTGCCAGCTCACCAAATCCCCCCAGGAGGGACTATGGCTACACCTTC
CDR3aa: CASSPNPPRRDYGYTF

d_gene: .
abundance: .
j_gene: TRBJ2-1
v_gene: TRBV30
CDR3nt: TGTGCCTTCCGGACGGGATTTTCCTACAATGAGCAGTTCTTC
CDR3aa: CAFRTGFSYNEQFF

d_gene: TRBD2
abundance: .
j_gene: TRBJ2-3
v_gene: TRBV9
CDR3nt: TGTGCCAGCAGCGTTTCTAGCGGGAGTAAGACAGATACGCAGTATTTT
CDR3aa: CASSVSSGSKTDTQYF

d_gene: .
abundance: .
j_gene: TRBJ2-3
v_gene: TRBV25-1
CDR3nt: TGTGCCAGCAGTGAATCTAAAGGACAGACACCTAGCACAGATACGCAGTATTTT
CDR3aa: CASSESKGQTPSTDTQYF

d_gene: .
abundance: once
j_gene: TRBJ1-2
v_gene: TRBV7-9
CDR3nt: TGTGCCAGCAGCGCCAGAAATGGCTACACCTTC
CDR3aa: CASSARNGYTF

d_gene: TRBD1
abundance: .
j_gene: TRBJ1-2
v_gene: TRBV15
CDR3nt: TGTGCCACCAGCAGGGGTACAGGGGGCGGTAACTATGGCTACACCTTC
CDR3aa: CATSRGTGGGNYGYTF

d_gene: TRBD1
abundance: .
j_gene: TRBJ2-5
v_gene: TRBV9
CDR3nt: TGTGCCAGCAGCGTAGCACAGGGGAACCAAGAGACCCAGTACTTC
CDR3aa: CASSVAQGNQETQYF

d_gene: .
abundance: .
j_gene: TRBJ1-1
v_gene: TRBV10-2
CDR3nt: TGCGCCAGCAGCGTGACAGTGAACACTGAAGCTTTCTTT
CDR3aa: CASSVTVNTEAFF

d_gene: TRBD1
abundance: .
j_gene: TRBJ2-7
v_gene: TRBV29-1
CDR3nt: TGCAGCGTCCGGCCTGGACAGGGCTACGAGCAGTACTTC
CDR3aa: CSVRPGQGYEQYF

d_gene: .
abundance: many
j_gene: TRBJ2-7
v_gene: TRBV6-5
CDR3nt: TGTGCCAGCAGTTACATGGGACGGGCCTACGAGCAGTACTTC
CDR3aa: CASSYMGRAYEQYF

d_gene: .
abundance: .
j_gene: TRBJ1-1
v_gene: TRBV4-1
CDR3nt: TGCGCCAGCAGCCAAGCCCTCGTGGGGGGGAGGACTGAAGCTTTCTTT
CDR3aa: CASSQALVGGRTEAFF

d_gene: .
abundance: .
j_gene: TRBJ2-2
v_gene: TRBV7-2
CDR3nt: TGTGCCAGCAGCCCAATTAATTTGGGAGTCGGGGAGCTGTTTTTT
CDR3aa: CASSPINLGVGELFF

d_gene: .
abundance: .
j_gene: TRBJ1-2
v_gene: TRBV6-1
CDR3nt: TGTGCCAGCAGTGAACGGGCGGAGGGTGATGGCTACACCTTC
CDR3aa: CASSERAEGDGYTF

d_gene: TRBD1
abundance: .
j_gene: TRBJ2-7
v_gene: TRBV11-2
CDR3nt: TGTGCCAGCAGCTGGTCGGGACAGTCGGACTACGAGCAGTACTTC
CDR3aa: CASSWSGQSDYEQYF

d_gene: .
abundance: .
j_gene: TRBJ2-5
v_gene: TRBV2
CDR3nt: TGTGCCGGGGCGTCAAGAGTGGAGACCCAGTACTTC
CDR3aa: CAGASRVETQYF

d_gene: TRBD1
abundance: .
j_gene: TRBJ2-3
v_gene: TRBV7-3
CDR3nt: TGTGCCAGCAGCCTCCGACAGGGGGCGATAGATACGCAGTATTTT
CDR3aa: CASSLRQGAIDTQYF

d_gene: TRBD2
abundance: .
j_gene: TRBJ2-1
v_gene: TRBV7-7
CDR3nt: TGTGCCAGCAGCTTAACGACTAGCGGGAGCAATGAGCAGTTCTTC
CDR3aa: CASSLTTSGSNEQFF

d_gene: .
abundance: .
j_gene: TRBJ1-2
v_gene: TRBV6-6
CDR3nt: TGTGCCACACAGACGTGGGACCCTATCGGCTACACCTTC
CDR3aa: CATQTWDPIGYTF

d_gene: TRBD2
abundance: .
j_gene: TRBJ2-1
v_gene: TRBV5-1
CDR3nt: TGCGCCAGCAGCGCCCGACTAGCGTCTAATGAGCAGTTCTTC
CDR3aa: CASSARLASNEQFF

d_gene: .
abundance: .
j_gene: TRBJ1-2
v_gene: TRBV7-9
CDR3nt: TGTGCCAGCAGCTCGGACACCCTTAAAGACTATGGCTACACCTTC
CDR3aa: CASSSDTLKDYGYTF

d_gene: .
abundance: .
j_gene: TRBJ1-2
v_gene: TRBV12-5
CDR3nt: TGTGCTAGTGGATCAGGGTGGGACGGCTACACCTTC
CDR3aa: CASGSGWDGYTF

d_gene: .
abundance: many
j_gene: TRBJ1-6
v_gene: TRBV10-2
CDR3nt: TGCGCCAGCAGTGAGACTTCGGGAATTGGTAATTCACCCCTCCACTTT
CDR3aa: CASSETSGIGNSPLHF

d_gene: .
abundance: .
j_gene: TRBJ2-7
v_gene: TRBV6-1
CDR3nt: TGTGCCACCCGGACCTCCGGGGTCTCCGAGCAGTACTTC
CDR3aa: CATRTSGVSEQYF

d_gene: .
abundance: .
j_gene: TRBJ1-2
v_gene: TRBV7-2
CDR3nt: TGTGCCAGCAGCGACCCCGGGGTCGGCTATGGCTACACCTTC
CDR3aa: CASSDPGVGYGYTF

d_gene: TRBD2
abundance: .
j_gene: TRBJ2-7
v_gene: TRBV19
CDR3nt: TGTGCCAGTAGCCCGGGACTAGGATCCTACGAGCAGTACTTC
CDR3aa: CASSPGLGSYEQYF

d_gene: .
abundance: .
j_gene: TRBJ1-2
v_gene: TRBV11-2
CDR3nt: TGTGCCAGCAGCAAGAGTCAGGGGACCCGTGATGGCTACACCTTC
CDR3aa: CASSKSQGTRDGYTF

d_gene: .
abundance: .
j_gene: TRBJ1-2
v_gene: TRBV11-2
CDR3nt: TGTGCCAGCAGCTTAGCCGGAGGGGGGGCCTACGGACAGATCTATGGCTACACCTTC
CDR3aa: CASSLAGGGAYGQIYGYTF

d_gene: .
abundance: .
j_gene: TRBJ2-2
v_gene: TRBV30
CDR3nt: TGTGCCTGGAGTTCCCTTGCGAACACCGGGGAGCTGTTTTTT
CDR3aa: CAWSSLANTGELFF

d_gene: .
abundance: .
j_gene: TRBJ1-2
v_gene: TRBV6-5
CDR3nt: TGTGCCAGCACTCAAAGTCGGGACTACACCTTC
CDR3aa: CASTQSRDYTF

d_gene: .
abundance: .
j_gene: TRBJ1-2
v_gene: TRBV6-5
CDR3nt: TGTGCCAGCAGTATCCGAGAAGCGCGAGGCTACACCTTC
CDR3aa: CASSIREARGYTF

d_gene: .
abundance: .
j_gene: TRBJ1-2
v_gene: TRBV27
CDR3nt: TGTGCCAGCAGTTTCCAGGGAGGAGACTATGGCTACACCTTC
CDR3aa: CASSFQGGDYGYTF

d_gene: TRBD2
abundance: .
j_gene: TRBJ2-5
v_gene: TRBV29-1
CDR3nt: TGCAGCGTTCCCGGGGGGGAGACCCAGTACTTC
CDR3aa: CSVPGGETQYF